The 16 T cell receptor beta chains below were found in one sample sequenced in a study of T cell changes during pregnancy in multiple sclerosis (dated by TCRdb to about 2019). The library was made by the immunoSEQ multiplex PCR assay. The clones in this table, taken by TCRdb from immuneACCESS, are in-frame only. Not every clone is retained; where verified, under half of the shortfall comes from an unresolved V gene, and the cause of the rest is unknown. This sample lists roughly 38,000 clones; approximately 92% were detected once. The ten biggest clones cover just under 2% of the sample. Material: CD4+ T cells from peripheral blood mononuclear cells, obtained after pregnancy. The receptor set was obtained from a female donor in good health, enrolled as a control in a pregnancy study.

The V call is TRBV5-1, the J call TRBJ1-4, with 7 bases matching TRBD1. Germline V lookup: CDR1 SGHRS, CDR2 YFSETQ. The CDR3 runs to 15 residues. J gave up 8 bases and V 0 bases, and 7 bases lay outside the gene matches. The CDR3 DNA reads as TGCGCCAGCAGCTTGGGGGGGCAGGGGGAAGAAAAACTGTTTTTT. As protein: CASSLGGQGEEKLFF.

This chain connects TRBV13 to TRBJ2-3; 10 bases are shared with TRBD2. Germline CDR1 and CDR2: PRHDT and FYEKMQ (reference sequence). The CDR3 extends over 17 amino acids. Losses at the gene ends were 2 bases for V and 3 bases for J; bases not matched to a gene: 8. The chain's CDR3 is CASSLKAGGPFTDTQYF. Here the CDR3 DNA reads TGTGCCAGCAGCTTAAAAGCGGGAGGGCCGTTTACAGATACGCAGTATTTT.

The DNA of the CDR3 is TGTGCCAGCAGTGATTACAGGGGGCGTGAGGACACTGAAGCTTTCTTT. Translating gives CASSDYRGREDTEAFF. The rearrangement joins TRBV6-1 to TRBJ1-1; 9 bases map to TRBD1. Germline trimming cut 3 bases from V and 3 bases from J; bases unmatched to any gene: 8. CDR1 is MNHNS, CDR2 SASEGT, per germline. CDR3 size: 16 residues.

This rearrangement joins TRBV5-1 to TRBJ2-1; possibly TRBD2 for D (6 bases). The CDR3 is 18 residues long. The germline V and J ends were trimmed by 0 bases and 1 base, with 17 bases remaining between them. The germline V gene has CDR1 SGHRS and CDR2 YFSETQ. This CDR3 is CASSLAVGSGKSYNEQFF. The DNA for the CDR3 is TGCGCCAGCAGCTTGGCCGTTGGTAGCGGAAAGTCCTACAATGAGCAGTTCTTC.

The gene calls are TRBV20-1 and TRBJ2-7, with a possible D match to TRBD2 (5 bases). CDR1 and CDR2 (germline): DFQATT, SNEGSKA (reference sequence). The CDR3 consists of 11 residues. The V end lost 6 bases, the J end lost 4 bases, and 10 bases lay between the germline ends. CDR3 DNA: TGCAGTGCGGGGTCGGGGTACGAGCAGTACTTC. This translates into CSAGSGYEQYF.

The genes are TRBV7-9 and TRBJ2-5; D is perhaps TRBD1 (5 bases). V shed 4 bases and J shed 5 bases, with 14 bases lying between them. The CDR3 length is 14 residues. Germline values: CDR1 SEHNR, CDR2 FQNEAQ (reference sequence). CDR3 loop: CASSSGPLGETQYF. The DNA for the CDR3 is TGTGCCAGCAGCTCAGGGCCCCTAGGGGAGACCCAGTACTTC.

This sequence joins TRBV29-1 and TRBJ1-1, with TRBD1 matching over 7 bases. The V gene end was trimmed by 2 bases and the J gene end by 5 bases; junction bases not matched to a gene: 5. Germline lookup yields CDR1 SQVTM and CDR2 ANQGSEA. CDR3 length: 13 residues. This CDR3 is CSVERGRRTEAFF. In DNA form, the CDR3 reads TGCAGCGTTGAAAGGGGGCGCCGGACTGAAGCTTTCTTT.

The chain carries TRBV4-1 and TRBJ2-5, with TRBD2 matching 11 bases. Germline loops: CDR1 MGHRA, CDR2 YSYEKL. The V gene end was trimmed by 5 bases and the J gene end by 4 bases; junction bases not matched to a gene: 9. This CDR3 is built from 16 residues. The CDR3 spells CASSSTGLAVRETQYF. Written as DNA, the CDR3 is TGCGCCAGCAGCTCCACGGGACTAGCGGTTCGAGAGACCCAGTACTTC.

This chain connects TRBV28 to TRBJ2-3, with TRBD2 identical over 7 bases. The CDR3 contains 14 residues. CDR1 is MDHEN, CDR2 SYDVKM, per germline. V dropped 8 bases and J dropped 1; count of bases not matched to a gene: 6. CDR3 in DNA: TGTGCCAGCGGGTATACTAGCGGCACAGATACGCAGTATTTT. This encodes CASGYTSGTDTQYF. Variable domain in full (rest from reference TRBV28 and TRBJ2-3): DVKVTQSSRYLVKRTGEKVFLECVQDMDHENMFWYRQDPGLGLRLIYFSYDVKMKEKGDIPEGYSVSREKKERFSLILESASTNQTSMYLCASGYTSGTDTQYFGPGTRLTVL.

The V gene is TRBV9, the J gene TRBJ2-3; D uncertain. V was trimmed by 3 bases and J by 4 bases, leaving 15 bases between them. CDR3 length: 15 residues. Germline CDR1 reads SGDLS; CDR2 reads YYNGEE. For the CDR3, the DNA is TGTGCCAGCAGCGCACAGATGAGTAATGCAGATACGCAGTATTTT. As protein: CASSAQMSNADTQYF.

The chain has TRBV7-2 and TRBJ2-5; 10 positions match TRBD2. Germline-derived CDR1 and CDR2 are SGHTA and FQGNSA. The V segment lost 1 base and the J segment 4 bases; nucleotides outside the gene matches: 3. This CDR3 region has 15 residues. The CDR3 DNA reads as TGTGCCAGCAGCTTAGAAACTAGCGGGGTAGAGACCCAGTACTTC. Encoded protein: CASSLETSGVETQYF.

CDR3 sequence: CASRAEGLAGVTTQYF. The CDR3 bases are TGTGCCAGCAGGGCGGAGGGACTAGCGGGGGTTACTACCCAGTACTTC. The genes are TRBV11-2 and TRBJ2-5, with 14 bases aligning to TRBD2. This CDR3 has 16 amino acids. Germline loops: CDR1 SGHAT, CDR2 FQNNGV. Trimming cost V 6 bases and J 8 bases; bases outside gene matches: 11. Full variable domain (missing parts from reference TRBV11-2 and TRBJ2-5): EAGVAQSPRYKIIEKRQSVAFWCNPISGHATLYWYQQILGQGPKLLIQFQNNGVVDDSQLPKDRFSAERLKGVDSTLKIQPAKLEDSAVYLCASRAEGLAGVTTQYFGPGTRLLVL.

The chain uses TRBV2 and TRBJ1-3; TRBD1 might be the D (6 bases). The CDR3 extends over 17 amino acids. The germline V and J ends were trimmed by 0 bases and 4 bases, with 16 bases remaining between them. The germline CDR1 and CDR2 sequences are SNHLY and FYNNEI. In DNA form, the CDR3 reads TGTGCCAGCAGTGAAGCACATGGGGGCTGGGCGGGAAACACCATATATTTT. Its translation is CASSEAHGGWAGNTIYF.

This clone was detected a few times. The chain combines TRBV18 with TRBJ1-6; the D is unclear. The V and J ends lost 2 bases and 6 bases respectively, with 11 bases between them. This CDR3 region has 15 residues. Germline V gives CDR1 KGHSH, CDR2 LQKENI. The CDR3, as DNA: TGTGCCAGCTCACCAAATGGTCGGAGTAATTCACCCCTCCACTTT. It is translated as CASSPNGRSNSPLHF.

A word on this clone: Germline is not matched at one junction end, which may reflect a read error. This sequence joins TRBV7-7 and TRBJ2-5; TRBD2 matches at 8 bases. Per the germline V gene, CDR1 is SSHAT and CDR2 is FNYEAQ (reference sequence). The CDR3 covers 14 residues. The CDR3 DNA reads TGTGCTAGCAGCGGTGGAGCGGGAGAGGAGACCCAGTACTTC. Translating it yields CASSGGAGEETQYF.

The rearrangement joins TRBV27 to TRBJ1-1; 8 bases are a match to TRBD1. V lost 3 bases, J lost 5 bases, and 11 bases stayed unmatched. CDR1 is MNHEY and CDR2 is SMNVEV in the germline V gene (reference sequence). The CDR3 length is 16 residues. The CDR3 region is CASSFMAGGAGTEAFF. The CDR3 DNA reads as TGTGCCAGCAGTTTTATGGCAGGGGGCGCAGGTACTGAAGCTTTCTTT.